The clone carrying this T cell receptor beta chain came up many times. The CDR3 has 11 residues. V dropped 6 bases and J dropped 7 bases, with 7 bases sitting between them. The germline gives CDR1 SEHNR, CDR2 FQNEAQ (reference sequence). TCRdb fed the 5' RACE reads into MiXCR, producing one record per CDR3 protein. This sample has approximately 47,000 distinct CDR3 sequences; roughly 28% occur once, and the top ten carry 2.1%. This chain joins TRBV7-9 and TRBJ2-4; D unresolved. The specimen was naive CD4+ T cells sorted from blood. Documented subset: naive CD4+ T cells, CD4+CD45RA+CD25-. The clonotype was recovered from a female donor with breast cancer. In nucleotides, the CDR3 is TGTGCCAGCAGTCTGGCTAACATTCAGTACTTC. Translated: CASSLANIQYF.